Listed below are T cell receptor beta chains from one sample, sequenced in a study of cytomegalovirus exposure and HLA in healthy donors. Profiling relied on immunoSEQ multiplex PCR, and the TCRdb table lists in-frame clones only, not all of them. The sample has about 65,000 clones. Sequencing input: PBMCs. The receptors here all came from a boy aged 10-17 years in good health and CMV-seronegative. Each CDR3 is given with its conserved first and last residue. The D gene is left open where the match is weak.

V: TRBV4-3; D: TRBD2; J: TRBJ2-1; DNA: TGCGCCAGCAGCCAGGCGATCAAGCGGGAGGCTGACAATGAGCAGTTCTTC; CDR3: CASSQAIKREADNEQFF
V: TRBV9; D: .; J: TRBJ2-3; DNA: TGTGCCAGCAGCCCCATTGGCACAGATACGCAGTATTTT; CDR3: CASSPIGTDTQYF
V: TRBV7-9; D: .; J: TRBJ2-7; DNA: TGTGCCAGCAGCTCGACTCACTCCTACGAGCAGTACTTC; CDR3: CASSSTHSYEQYF
V: TRBV7-9; D: .; J: TRBJ2-3; DNA: TGTGCCAGCAGCTTAGTGCAGGGGCGAGGGACAGATACGCAGTATTTT; CDR3: CASSLVQGRGTDTQYF
V: TRBV10-1; D: .; J: TRBJ2-7; DNA: TGCGCCAGCAGTGAGCAATCCTACGAGCAGTACTTC; CDR3: CASSEQSYEQYF
V: TRBV27; D: .; J: TRBJ2-7; DNA: TGTGCCAGCAGTTTATCCCCTGGACAGAGCCTTTGGGAGGAGCAGTACTTC; CDR3: CASSLSPGQSLWEEQYF
V: TRBV5-1; D: .; J: TRBJ2-7; DNA: TGCGCCAGCAGCTTCGGGGCGGGGTTGTTCTACGAGCAGTACTTC; CDR3: CASSFGAGLFYEQYF
V: TRBV5-1; D: .; J: TRBJ1-1; DNA: TGCGCCACCCAACAGGGACTGAACACTGAAGCTTTCTTT; CDR3: CATQQGLNTEAFF
V: TRBV11-2; D: TRBD2; J: TRBJ2-7; DNA: TGTGCCAGCAGCTTGGGGCTAGCGGGGGCCTACGAGCAGTACTTC; CDR3: CASSLGLAGAYEQYF
V: TRBV5-4; D: TRBD1; J: TRBJ1-2; DNA: TGTGCCAGCAGCTCGACAGGGGCTAACTATGGCTACACCTTC; CDR3: CASSSTGANYGYTF
V: TRBV4-1; D: TRBD2; J: TRBJ2-3; DNA: TGCGCCAGCAGCCAATCCAGCGGGAGCGCAGATACGCAGTATTTT; CDR3: CASSQSSGSADTQYF
V: TRBV27; D: .; J: TRBJ1-4; DNA: TGTGCCAGCAGTTTAATCCAGGCAACTAATGAAAAACTGTTTTTT; CDR3: CASSLIQATNEKLFF
V: TRBV9; D: TRBD1; J: TRBJ2-1; DNA: TGTGCCAGCAGCGTGGGACAGGGGGGAGGGAATGAGCAGTTCTTC; CDR3: CASSVGQGGGNEQFF
V: TRBV18; D: .; J: TRBJ2-3; DNA: TGTGCCAGCTCACCAGGGGGCGGCACAGATACGCAGTATTTT; CDR3: CASSPGGGTDTQYF
V: TRBV6-1; D: .; J: TRBJ2-2; DNA: TGTGCCAGCAGCCATAACAGGGGGGGCACCGGGGAGCTGTTTTTT; CDR3: CASSHNRGGTGELFF
V: TRBV5-8; D: .; J: TRBJ2-1; DNA: TGTGCCAGCAGCCTGGGGCCAAACCAATACAATGAGCAGTTCTTC; CDR3: CASSLGPNQYNEQFF
V: TRBV6-5; D: TRBD1; J: TRBJ1-1; DNA: TGTGCCAGCAGCTACAGGGGGCTGGGTACTGAAGCTTTCTTT; CDR3: CASSYRGLGTEAFF
V: TRBV6-5; D: TRBD1; J: TRBJ2-1; DNA: TGTGCCAGCAGGATCACTGGACAGGCTTACAATGAGCAGTTCTTC; CDR3: CASRITGQAYNEQFF
V: TRBV19; D: .; J: TRBJ2-3; DNA: TGTGCCAGTAGGACAGGCCCCAGCACAGATACGCAGTATTTT; CDR3: CASRTGPSTDTQYF
V: TRBV19; D: .; J: TRBJ1-5; DNA: TGTGCCAGTAGTACCCTTACCGGTGGTGGCAATCAGCCCCAGCATTTT; CDR3: CASSTLTGGGNQPQHF
V: TRBV5-1; D: TRBD1; J: TRBJ1-2; DNA: TGCGCCAGCAGTTCTGACAGGGGCAGGGAAGGCTACACCTTC; CDR3: CASSSDRGREGYTF
V: TRBV5-1; D: TRBD1; J: TRBJ1-2; DNA: TGCGCCAGCAGCTCTGGGGGACAGGGGGCATTAACCTATGGCTACACCTTC; CDR3: CASSSGGQGALTYGYTF
V: TRBV5-4; D: .; J: TRBJ2-5; DNA: TGTGCCAGCAGCCGCGTAGGAGGGGTACTCGAGACCCAGTACTTC; CDR3: CASSRVGGVLETQYF
V: TRBV2; D: .; J: TRBJ1-4; DNA: TGTGCCAGCAGTGAACAGGGACACGAAAAACTGTTTTTT; CDR3: CASSEQGHEKLFF
V: TRBV7-9; D: TRBD2; J: TRBJ2-3; DNA: TGTGCCAGCAGTTTCGGGACTAGCGGAAGCACAGATACGCAGTATTTT; CDR3: CASSFGTSGSTDTQYF
V: TRBV5-1; D: .; J: TRBJ2-5; DNA: TGCGCCAGCAACCCTGGGGCGGGGATAAAGACCCAGTACTTC; CDR3: CASNPGAGIKTQYF
V: TRBV4-2; D: TRBD2; J: TRBJ2-3; DNA: TGTGCCAGCAGCCAAGGACTAGCGGCGGACCCGGATACGCAGTATTTT; CDR3: CASSQGLAADPDTQYF
V: TRBV11-1; D: .; J: TRBJ1-6; DNA: TGTGCCAGCAGCTTAGACGGGTCCAGGGCCAATTCACCCCTCCACTTT; CDR3: CASSLDGSRANSPLHF
V: TRBV7-2; D: TRBD2; J: TRBJ2-7; DNA: TGTGCCAGCAGCCTCGGACTAGCGGGAACTAACGAGCAGTACTTC; CDR3: CASSLGLAGTNEQYF
V: TRBV19; D: .; J: TRBJ1-2; DNA: TGTGCCAGTAGCCTTGGGGACTTCTATGGCTACACCTTC; CDR3: CASSLGDFYGYTF
V: TRBV30; D: TRBD1; J: TRBJ1-2; DNA: TGTGCCTGGAGTGAGGGGGCGCGTGGCTACACCTTC; CDR3: CAWSEGARGYTF
V: TRBV7-2; D: TRBD1; J: TRBJ2-1; DNA: TGTGCCAGCAGCTTGGACAGGGTCTACAATGAGCAGTTCTTC; CDR3: CASSLDRVYNEQFF